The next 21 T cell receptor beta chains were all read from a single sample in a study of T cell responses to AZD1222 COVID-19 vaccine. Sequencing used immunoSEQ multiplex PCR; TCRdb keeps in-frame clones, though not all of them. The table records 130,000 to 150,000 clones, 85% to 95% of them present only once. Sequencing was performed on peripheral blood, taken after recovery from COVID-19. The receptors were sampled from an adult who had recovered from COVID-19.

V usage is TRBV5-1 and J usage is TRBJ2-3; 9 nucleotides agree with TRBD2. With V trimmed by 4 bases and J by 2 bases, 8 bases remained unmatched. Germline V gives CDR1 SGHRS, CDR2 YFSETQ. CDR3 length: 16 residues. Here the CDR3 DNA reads TGCGCCAGCAGCGACCTACTAGCGGGCTCCACAGATACGCAGTATTTT. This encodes CASSDLLAGSTDTQYF.

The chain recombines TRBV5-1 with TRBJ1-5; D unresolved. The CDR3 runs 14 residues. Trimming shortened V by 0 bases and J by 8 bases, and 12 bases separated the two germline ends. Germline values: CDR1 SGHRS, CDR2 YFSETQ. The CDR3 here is CASSLATGSEPQHF. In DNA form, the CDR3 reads TGCGCCAGCAGCTTGGCAACGGGTAGTGAGCCCCAGCATTTT.

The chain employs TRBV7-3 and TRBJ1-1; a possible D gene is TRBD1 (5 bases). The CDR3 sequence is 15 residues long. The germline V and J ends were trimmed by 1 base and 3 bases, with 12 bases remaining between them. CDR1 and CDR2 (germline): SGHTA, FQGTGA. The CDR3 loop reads CASSLRGQGDTEAFF. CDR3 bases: TGTGCCAGCAGCTTAAGAGGCCAGGGAGACACTGAAGCTTTCTTT.

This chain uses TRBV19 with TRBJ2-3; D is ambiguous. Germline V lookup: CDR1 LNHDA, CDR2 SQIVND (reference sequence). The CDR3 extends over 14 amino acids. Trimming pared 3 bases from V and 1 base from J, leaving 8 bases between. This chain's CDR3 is CASSIVRGTDTQYF. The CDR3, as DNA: TGTGCCAGTAGTATCGTTAGGGGCACAGATACGCAGTATTTT. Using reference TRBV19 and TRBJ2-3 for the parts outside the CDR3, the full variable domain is DGGITQSPKYLFRKEGQNVTLSCEQNLNHDAMYWYRQDPGQGLRLIYYSQIVNDFQKGDIAEGYSVSREKKESFPLTVTSAQKNPTAFYLCASSIVRGTDTQYFGPGTRLTVL.

CDR3 protein: CASLLGTGVGYTF. The CDR3 DNA sequence: TGTGCCAGCCTCCTAGGGACAGGGGTTGGCTACACCTTC. The V gene is TRBV28, the J gene TRBJ1-2; 10 nucleotides line up with TRBD1. The CDR3 consists of 13 residues. CDR1 is MDHEN and CDR2 is SYDVKM in the germline V gene. V lost 8 bases and J lost 7; bases outside the gene matches: 7.

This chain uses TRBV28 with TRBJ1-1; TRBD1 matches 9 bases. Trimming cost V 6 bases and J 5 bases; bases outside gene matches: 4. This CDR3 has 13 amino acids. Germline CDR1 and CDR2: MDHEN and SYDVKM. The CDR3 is CASSDRGWTEAFF. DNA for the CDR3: TGTGCCAGCAGCGACAGGGGGTGGACTGAAGCTTTCTTT. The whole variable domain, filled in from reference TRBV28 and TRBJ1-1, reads DVKVTQSSRYLVKRTGEKVFLECVQDMDHENMFWYRQDPGLGLRLIYFSYDVKMKEKGDIPEGYSVSREKKERFSLILESASTNQTSMYLCASSDRGWTEAFFGQGTRLTVV.

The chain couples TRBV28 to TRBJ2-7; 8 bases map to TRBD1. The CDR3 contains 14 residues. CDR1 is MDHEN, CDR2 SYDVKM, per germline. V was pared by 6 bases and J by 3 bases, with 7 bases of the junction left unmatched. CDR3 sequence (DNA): TGTGCCAGCAGGGCGGGACAGGTAGTCTACGAGCAGTACTTC. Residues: CASRAGQVVYEQYF.

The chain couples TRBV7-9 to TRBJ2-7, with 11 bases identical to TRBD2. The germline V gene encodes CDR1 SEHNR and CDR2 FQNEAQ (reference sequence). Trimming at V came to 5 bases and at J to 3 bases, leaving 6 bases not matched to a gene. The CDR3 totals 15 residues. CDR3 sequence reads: CASSPGTSGGYEQYF. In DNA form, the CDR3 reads TGTGCCAGCAGCCCCGGGACTAGCGGTGGCTACGAGCAGTACTTC. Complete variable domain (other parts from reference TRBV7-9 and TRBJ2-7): DTGVSQNPRHKITKRGQNVTFRCDPISEHNRLYWYRQTLGQGPEFLTYFQNEAQLEKSRLLSDRFSAERPKGSFSTLEIQRTEQGDSAMYLCASSPGTSGGYEQYFGPGTRLTVT.

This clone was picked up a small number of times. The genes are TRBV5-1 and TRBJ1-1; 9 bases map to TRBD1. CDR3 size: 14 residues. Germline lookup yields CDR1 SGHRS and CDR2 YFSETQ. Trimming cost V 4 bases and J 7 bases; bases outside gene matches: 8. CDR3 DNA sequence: TGCGCCAGCAGCCCTGACAGGGGGTTAGGTGAAGCTTTCTTT. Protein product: CASSPDRGLGEAFF.

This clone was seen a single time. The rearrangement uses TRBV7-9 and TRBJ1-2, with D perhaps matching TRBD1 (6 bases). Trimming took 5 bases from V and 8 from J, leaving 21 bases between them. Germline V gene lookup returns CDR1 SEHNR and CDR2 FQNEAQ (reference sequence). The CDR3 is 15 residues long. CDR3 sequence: CASSPTQGKGLGYTF. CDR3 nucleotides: TGTGCCAGCAGCCCCACACAGGGTAAAGGGCTCGGCTACACCTTC.

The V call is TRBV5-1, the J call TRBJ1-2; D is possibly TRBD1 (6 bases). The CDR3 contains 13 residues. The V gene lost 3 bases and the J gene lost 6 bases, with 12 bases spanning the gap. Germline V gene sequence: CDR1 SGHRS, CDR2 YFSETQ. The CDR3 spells CASSYLSGDGYTF. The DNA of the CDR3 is TGCGCCAGCAGCTACCTTTCAGGGGATGGCTACACCTTC.

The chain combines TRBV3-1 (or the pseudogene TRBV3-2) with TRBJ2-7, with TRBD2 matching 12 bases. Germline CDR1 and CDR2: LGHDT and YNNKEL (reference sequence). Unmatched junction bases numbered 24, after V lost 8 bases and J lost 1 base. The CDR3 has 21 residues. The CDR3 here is CASSSIYNPRLAGAPSYEQYF. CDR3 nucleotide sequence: TGTGCCAGCTCCTCGATTTATAACCCAAGACTAGCGGGAGCCCCATCCTACGAGCAGTACTTC.

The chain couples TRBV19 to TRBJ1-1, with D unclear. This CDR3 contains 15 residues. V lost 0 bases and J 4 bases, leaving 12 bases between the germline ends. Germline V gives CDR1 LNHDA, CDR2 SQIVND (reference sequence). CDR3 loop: CASSIDGPAGTEAFF. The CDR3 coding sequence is TGTGCCAGTAGTATAGACGGTCCGGCGGGCACTGAAGCTTTCTTT.

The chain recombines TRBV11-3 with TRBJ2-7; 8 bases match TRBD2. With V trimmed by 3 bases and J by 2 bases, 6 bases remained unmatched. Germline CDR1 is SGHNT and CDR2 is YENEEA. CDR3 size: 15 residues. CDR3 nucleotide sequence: TGTGCCAGCAGCTTGGGGCGGGAGGTCCCCTACGAGCAGTACTTC. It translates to CASSLGREVPYEQYF.

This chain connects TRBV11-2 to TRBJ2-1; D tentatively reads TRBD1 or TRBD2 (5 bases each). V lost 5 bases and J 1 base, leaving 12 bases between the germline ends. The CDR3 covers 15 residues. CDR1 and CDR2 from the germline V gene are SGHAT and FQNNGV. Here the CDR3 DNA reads TGTGCCAGCAGCCACGGGGCCGCATCCTACAATGAGCAGTTCTTC. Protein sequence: CASSHGAASYNEQFF.

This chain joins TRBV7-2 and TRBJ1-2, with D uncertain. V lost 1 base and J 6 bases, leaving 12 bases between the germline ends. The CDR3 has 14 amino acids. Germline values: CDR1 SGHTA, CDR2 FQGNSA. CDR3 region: CASSLGLPYHGYTF. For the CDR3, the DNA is TGTGCCAGCAGCTTAGGACTGCCCTACCATGGCTACACCTTC.

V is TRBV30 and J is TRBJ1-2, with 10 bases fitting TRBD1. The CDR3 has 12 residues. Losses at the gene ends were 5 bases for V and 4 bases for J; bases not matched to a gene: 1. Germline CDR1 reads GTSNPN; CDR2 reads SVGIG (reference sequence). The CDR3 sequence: CAWGDRGYGYTF. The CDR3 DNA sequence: TGTGCCTGGGGGGACAGGGGCTATGGCTACACCTTC.

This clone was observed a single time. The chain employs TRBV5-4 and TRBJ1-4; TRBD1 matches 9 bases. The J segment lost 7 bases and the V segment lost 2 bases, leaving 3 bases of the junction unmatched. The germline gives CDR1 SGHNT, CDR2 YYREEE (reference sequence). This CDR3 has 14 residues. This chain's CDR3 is CASSLQGAGEKLFF. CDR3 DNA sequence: TGTGCCAGCAGCTTACAGGGGGCTGGTGAAAAACTGTTTTTT.

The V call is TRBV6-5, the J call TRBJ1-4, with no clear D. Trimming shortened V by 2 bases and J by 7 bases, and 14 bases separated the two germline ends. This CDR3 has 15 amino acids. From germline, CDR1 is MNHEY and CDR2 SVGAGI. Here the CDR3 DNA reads TGTGCCAGCAGTTACCGACAACCGCGCCCTGAAAAACTGTTTTTT. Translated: CASSYRQPRPEKLFF.

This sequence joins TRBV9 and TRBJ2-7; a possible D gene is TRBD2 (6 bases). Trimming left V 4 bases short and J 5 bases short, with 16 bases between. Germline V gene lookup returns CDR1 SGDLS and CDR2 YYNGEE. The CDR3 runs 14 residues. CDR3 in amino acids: CASSPGTSHHEQYF. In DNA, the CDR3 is TGTGCCAGCAGCCCCGGGACTTCCCACCACGAGCAGTACTTC. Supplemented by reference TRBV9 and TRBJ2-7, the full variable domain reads DSGVTQTPKHLITATGQRVTLRCSPRSGDLSVYWYQQSLDQGLQFLIQYYNGEERAKGNILERFSAQQFPDLHSELNLSSLELGDSALYFCASSPGTSHHEQYFGPGTRLTVT.

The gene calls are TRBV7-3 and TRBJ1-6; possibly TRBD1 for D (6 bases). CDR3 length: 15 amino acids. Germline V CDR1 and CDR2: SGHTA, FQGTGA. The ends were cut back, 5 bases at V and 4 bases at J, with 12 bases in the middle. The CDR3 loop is CASSPEGVYNSPLHF. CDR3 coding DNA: TGTGCCAGCAGCCCCGAGGGGGTATATAATTCACCCCTCCACTTT.